This T cell receptor (beta chain) was identified in a study of cytomegalovirus exposure and HLA in healthy donors (dated by TCRdb to 2016 to 2017). In the study overall: According to an earlier analysis of a few hundred of the donors, about 179 million T cells yielded over 90 million unique TCR beta sequences and around 280 Gb of sequence data. HLA typing covered class I and class II loci at four-digit resolution. In an earlier analysis of over 550 of the donors, high-throughput TCR beta sequencing was used to judge whether each TCR beta V gene segment behaved as functional or pseudogenic. Typing coverage differed by locus: A, B, C, DRB1 and DQB1 were typed in roughly 629-630 donors, DQA1 in 500 to 550, DPA1 in 600 to 610, and DPB1 in about 450. All discovery cohort repertoires had been generated using a single sequencing platform. Among 300 to 500 genotyped donors of the cohort, an average of approximately 240,000 unique TCR beta nucleotide sequences was sequenced per donor, of which 15% to 20% were non-productive. Approximately 300 gigabases of sequencing data and tens of millions of unique TCR sequences were included in an early release covering about 620 HLA-typed donors. The study was designed to test whether signatures of past pathogen exposure could be identified by cataloging public T cell receptors. In a later analysis, previously published TCR beta repertoires from about 670 donors were re-analyzed and high-resolution HLA genotyping was added so that TCR occurrence patterns could be studied. To predict cytomegalovirus infection status, the study combined high-throughput TCR immunosequencing, statistical association of individual TCRs with disease status, and machine learning. Using immunosequencing, the study profiled T cell repertoires from 500 to 800 subjects and related those repertoires to cytomegalovirus serostatus. A later genetic analysis took genome-wide SNP genotypes for about 65% of the 666 donors and used that subset as a discovery cohort. Among the approximately 400 genotyped donors, 75% to 90% belonged to the genetic ancestry cluster associated with self-reported Caucasian donors. A separate validation cohort of 100 to 150 different subjects was used in addition to the roughly 670-subject first cohort. Four or five DR-DQ haplotypes were handled as single units for association and clustering, since linkage in the cohort was strong. Donor age, sex, ethnicity and CMV serostatus were compiled together with the repertoire data. Rather than drawing on any new phenotypic data, the later analysis identified candidate immune exposures from TCR beta sequences and the way those sequences occurred across donors.

Remarks on this clone: The antigen this receptor binds is unknown. Per-nucleotide qualities are absent, and no much larger clonotype sits a single base away.

In total, over 600 healthy bone marrow donors made up the cohort. All cohort members were sampled while nominally healthy, although unrecorded immune exposures were likely present. CMV serostatus was recorded as positive for about 300 and negative for about 50% of the roughly 670 cohort members, whereas no CMV serostatus was recorded for the donor in question. A peripheral blood sample was provided by each donor, and peripheral blood mononuclear cells were used for TCR beta sequencing. The Qiagen DNeasy Blood Extraction Kit was used to extract genomic DNA from the blood cell samples. Inclusive of the bounding cysteine and phenylalanine, the CDR3 is 16 residues long. The CDR3 DNA has 48 bases and is translated from base 1. Trimming costs V 5 bases and J 2 bases, and their ends lie 16 bases apart. The germline V gene specifies SGHVS as CDR1 and FQNEAQ as CDR2. Overall study results and their limits: Most TCR sequences were observed very rarely across donors, whereas some public TCRs were present in many individuals. CMV serostatus was the only immune exposure information available for the cohort. A cluster of highly shared sequence variants was judged likely to represent a technical artifact of the sequencing pipeline. Some IMGT-functional V segments, including TRBV6-2 and TRBV6-3, could not be distinguished by the 87-base-pair reads and were therefore excluded. Compared with the approximately 710-donor mean, donors in an Asian-associated ancestry cluster had fewer N-insertions in productive TCRs, according to a later genetic analysis. Broadly in line with IMGT annotations, most TCR beta V segments showed up in productive rearrangements about 87% or about 30% of the time in an earlier analysis of 587 of the donors. In both the original and validation cohorts, the classifier was reported to diagnose cytomegalovirus status with high specificity and sensitivity. Only TCR beta chains were sequenced in this cohort, and the absence of alpha or paired-chain data limited detectable features. According to a later analysis, TCR association rates differed among HLA loci, with DRB1 alleles showing the most associated TCRs and HLA-C alleles showing the fewest. Strong co-occurrence of HLA alleles, especially DR and DQ, made assigning TCR associations to individual alleles difficult. A later analysis reported that several top co-occurrence clusters appeared linked to parvovirus B19, influenza, CMV and Epstein-Barr virus. Because some donors lacked HLA typing at each locus, the association tests relied only on the typed subset. Because counts were too low, roughly 18 rarely observed V segments, including chromosome 9 orphons, were left out of the earlier analysis of some 600 of the donors. The study listed around 160 TCR beta chains as associated with cytomegalovirus. Compared with equally common non-associated chains, HLA-associated TCR beta chains in a later analysis were more clonally expanded and had lower generation probabilities. A further reported finding was that TCR beta sequences accurately predicted the HLA-A and HLA-B alleles for most subjects in the first cohort. According to the authors, the approach could potentially be generalized to other disease states and immunological phenotypes. A later analysis found that most CMV-associated TCR beta chains appeared HLA-restricted, with HLA associations seemingly driven largely by CMV exposure. A few of the identified cytomegalovirus-associated TCR beta chains were confirmed in vitro to be specific for cytomegalovirus antigens. Sequencing depth was assumed to be roughly uniform across donors in the presence/absence analyses, though that assumption may not hold. Linkage disequilibrium might explain the correlated functional status among segregating V segments, but an unknown experimental factor could not be excluded. At a false discovery rate of 0.05, a later analysis linked 16,951 TCR beta sequences to specific HLA alleles. V-gene and J-gene trimming of TCR beta chains was associated with a missense DCLRE1C variant in a later genetic analysis, and the association was replicated in an independent cohort.

Library creation used the immunoSEQ multiplex PCR assay. For the multiplex PCR, a mixture combining 60 forward primers for TCR Vbeta segments and 13 reverse primers for TCR Jbeta segments was used. The CDR3 region of rearranged TCR beta genes was amplified from genomic DNA with a multiplex PCR assay. The amplified TCR beta libraries were sequenced on the Illumina HiSeq System as 87-base-pair reads. Regarding the original processing steps: Across the roughly 700 repertoires, a later analysis counted around 80 million unique TCR beta chains, approximately 12 million of which were shared by at least two donors. Raw reads were error-corrected and collapsed into unique sequences with a nearest-neighbor algorithm that merged closely related sequences to remove PCR and sequencing errors. To assign V, D and J gene segments, CDR3 sequences were aligned to IMGT reference sequences. For a sequence to be retained, a match of at least six nucleotides was required to both a V gene segment and a J gene segment. Rearrangements were called productive when the CDR3 lacked stop codons and stayed in frame with V and J; all others were non-productive. CDR3 was defined according to IMGT convention as the region running from the second conserved V-encoded cysteine to the conserved J-encoded phenylalanine. The earlier analysis of 587 of the donors excluded any sequence lacking an unambiguous match to a single V gene segment. In an earlier analysis of approximately 560 of the donors, a V segment was called functional when productive rearrangements were above 56.7%, and segregating when the standard deviation between donors exceeded 5%. A statistical classification framework was built to diagnose cytomegalovirus status from the catalog of TCR beta chain sequences. In a later analysis, TCR nucleotide sequences were compared against IMGT/GENE-DB human TR gene sequences so that V and J genes could be assigned. A later analysis assigned CDR3 sequences and most-parsimonious VDJ recombination scenarios with the TCRdist pipeline. A later analysis defined each TCR beta chain by its CDR3 amino acid sequence plus V-gene family, and excluded reads lacking a unique V-gene family. As a way to deal with suspected cross-contamination and a sequencing artifact, a later analysis dropped roughly 620 nucleotide sequences that were highly shared and had low generation probability. In a later analysis, a clonal expansion index was calculated for each public chain from normalized within-repertoire ranks of inferred template counts. In a later analysis, generation probabilities were computed with a VDJ recombination model fitted to out-of-frame rearrangements, and the resulting probabilities were checked against IGoR. In a later analysis, hypergeometric tests were used to score TCR-TCR, TCR-HLA and TCR-CMV co-occurrence, with a repertoire-size bias correction applied to TCR pairs. False discovery rates were estimated in a later analysis by permuting HLA or CMV assignments 20 times. In a later analysis, co-occurring TCRs were grouped using DBSCAN, with TCRdist sequence similarity added in when clustering inside HLA-allele-positive subsets. Repertoires with fewer than 30,000 or more than 120,000 public chains, plus five repertoires with anomalous nucleotide sharing, were excluded from co-occurrence clustering. Sourced from immuneACCESS, this table was stored by TCRdb with only in-frame sequences that have V and J called. A share of the clones is absent; for the studies checked, an unresolved V gene accounts for under half, and the remainder has no known explanation. Clone size and V and J calls were adopted from that table, with D and trimming inferred from the DNA. The sample table lists about 130,000 clones, over 50% of them with a count of one. 1.5% to 2% of the sample is taken by the ten largest.

Sequencing used PBMCs. Here the chain combines TRBV7-8 and TRBJ1-5; no D gene is confidently identified. The TCR sequence derives from a human donor in good health. The CDR3 region has the sequence CASSPPRLLGNQPQHF. The DNA reads as follows: TGTGCCAGCAGCCCCCCGAGGCTTTTGGGCAATCAGCCCCAGCATTTT.